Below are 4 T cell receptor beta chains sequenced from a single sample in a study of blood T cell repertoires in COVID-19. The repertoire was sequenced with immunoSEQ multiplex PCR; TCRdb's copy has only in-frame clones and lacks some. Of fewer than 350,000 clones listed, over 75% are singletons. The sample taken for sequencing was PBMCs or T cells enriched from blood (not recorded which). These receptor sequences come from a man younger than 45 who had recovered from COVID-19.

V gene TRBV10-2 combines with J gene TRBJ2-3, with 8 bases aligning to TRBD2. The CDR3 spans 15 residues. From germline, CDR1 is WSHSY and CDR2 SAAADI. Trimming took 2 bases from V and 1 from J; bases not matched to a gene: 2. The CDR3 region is CASSERRGGTDTQYF. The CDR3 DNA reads TGCGCCAGCAGTGAGAGGCGGGGGGGCACAGATACGCAGTATTTT.

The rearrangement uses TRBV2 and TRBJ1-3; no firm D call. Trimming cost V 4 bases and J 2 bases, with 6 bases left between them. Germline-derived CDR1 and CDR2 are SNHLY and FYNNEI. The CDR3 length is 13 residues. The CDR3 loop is CASSAQTGNTIYF. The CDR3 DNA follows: TGTGCCAGCAGTGCACAAACTGGAAACACCATATATTTT.

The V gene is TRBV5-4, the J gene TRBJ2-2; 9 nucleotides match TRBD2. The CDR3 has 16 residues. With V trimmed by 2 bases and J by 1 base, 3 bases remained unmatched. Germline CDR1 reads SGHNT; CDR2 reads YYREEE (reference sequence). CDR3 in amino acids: CASSFSLAGNTGELFF. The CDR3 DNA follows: TGTGCCAGCAGCTTCTCACTAGCGGGGAACACCGGGGAGCTGTTTTTT. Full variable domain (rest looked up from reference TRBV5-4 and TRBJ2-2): ETGVTQSPTHLIKTRGQQVTLRCSSQSGHNTVSWYQQALGQGPQFIFQYYREEENGRGNFPPRFSGLQFPNYSSELNVNALELDDSALYLCASSFSLAGNTGELFFGEGSRLTVL.

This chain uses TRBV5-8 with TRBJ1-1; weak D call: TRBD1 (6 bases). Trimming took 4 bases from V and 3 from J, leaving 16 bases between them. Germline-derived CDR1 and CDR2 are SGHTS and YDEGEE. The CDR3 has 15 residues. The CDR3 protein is CASSLGHSTHTEAFF. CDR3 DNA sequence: TGTGCCAGCAGCCTGGGACACTCAACCCACACTGAAGCTTTCTTT. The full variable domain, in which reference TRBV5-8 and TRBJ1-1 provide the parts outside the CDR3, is EAGVTQSPTHLIKTRGQQATLRCSPISGHTSVYWYQQALGLGLQFLLWYDEGEERNRGNFPPRFSGRQFPNYSSELNVNALELEDSALYLCASSLGHSTHTEAFFGQGTRLTVV.